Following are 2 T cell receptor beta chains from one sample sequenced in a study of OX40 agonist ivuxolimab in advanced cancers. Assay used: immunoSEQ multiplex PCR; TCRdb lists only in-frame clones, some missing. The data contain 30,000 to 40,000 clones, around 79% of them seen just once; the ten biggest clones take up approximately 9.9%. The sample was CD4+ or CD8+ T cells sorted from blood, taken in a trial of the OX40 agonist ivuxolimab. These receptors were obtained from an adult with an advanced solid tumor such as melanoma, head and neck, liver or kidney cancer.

The CDR3 DNA reads TGCGCCAGCAGCCAAGATAAGCGTATCCAAGAGACCCAGTACTTC. It specifies CASSQDKRIQETQYF. The genes are TRBV4-1 and TRBJ2-5, with unresolved D. Germline CDR1 MGHRA, CDR2 YSYEKL. Trimming shortened V by 0 bases and J by 1 base, and 9 bases separated the two germline ends. The CDR3 runs to 15 residues.

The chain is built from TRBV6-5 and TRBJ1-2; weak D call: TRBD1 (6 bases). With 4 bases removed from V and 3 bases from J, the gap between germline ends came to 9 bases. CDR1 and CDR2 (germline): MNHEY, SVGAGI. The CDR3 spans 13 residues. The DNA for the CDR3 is TGTGCCAGCAGTTCAGGGGAGGACTATGGCTACACCTTC. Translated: CASSSGEDYGYTF.